Below are 12 T cell receptor beta chains sequenced from a single sample in a study of T cell responses to AZD1222 COVID-19 vaccine. The data were produced by immunoSEQ multiplex PCR, yet TCRdb's version contains in-frame clones alone and is incomplete. This table has 100,000 to 120,000 clones, 80% to 95% appearing once. Sequencing used peripheral blood, obtained 28 days after the second AZD1222 dose. Receptors were obtained from an adult who received the AZD1222 COVID-19 vaccine.

CDR3: CASSQGIGELFF. The CDR3 nucleotides are TGTGCCAGCAGCCAGGGGATCGGGGAGCTGTTTTTT. The rearrangement links TRBV3-1 (or the pseudogene TRBV3-2) to TRBJ2-2; the D is unclear. Per germline, CDR1 LGHDT and CDR2 YNNKEL (reference sequence). The CDR3 is 12 residues long. The V end was cut by 3 bases, the J end by 7 bases, with 6 bases between.

The V and J genes are TRBV4-1 and TRBJ2-7, with 7 bases matching TRBD2. CDR1 is MGHRA, CDR2 YSYEKL, per germline. With V trimmed by 1 base and J by 0 bases, 9 bases remained unmatched. The CDR3 contains 17 residues. The CDR3 coding sequence is TGCGCCAGCAGCCAAGGCCCGAGCGGGGACCTCTCCTACGAGCAGTACTTC. Translating it yields CASSQGPSGDLSYEQYF.

The chain combines TRBV29-1 with TRBJ2-5; D may be TRBD1 (5 bases). Germline values: CDR1 SQVTM, CDR2 ANQGSEA. V gave up 7 bases and J gave up 4 bases, with 13 bases separating them. The CDR3 sequence is 12 residues long. In DNA, the CDR3 is TGCAGCGGAAAAGGGGATTCAGAGACCCAGTACTTC. The encoded protein is CSGKGDSETQYF.

The chain uses TRBV4-3 and TRBJ1-6; D may be TRBD1 (6 bases). This CDR3 has 16 residues. Trimming shortened V by 6 bases and J by 3 bases, and 15 bases separated the two germline ends. Germline CDR1 is LGHNA and CDR2 is YSLEER. In DNA, the CDR3 is TGCGCCAGCAGTCGCGTTACAGGGTTCTATAATTCACCCCTCCACTTT. Translated: CASSRVTGFYNSPLHF.

The V call is TRBV3-1 (or the pseudogene TRBV3-2), the J call TRBJ2-1; 8 bases are shared with TRBD2. The V and J ends lost 0 bases and 6 bases, in that order; junction bases with no gene match: 4. Germline V gene lookup returns CDR1 LGHDT and CDR2 YNNKEL (reference sequence). The CDR3 runs 15 residues. The CDR3 loop is CASSQDRGGANEQFF. In DNA, the CDR3 is TGTGCCAGCAGCCAAGATCGGGGGGGGGCCAATGAGCAGTTCTTC.

The chain has TRBV6-2 or TRBV6-3 and TRBJ1-3; 7 bases map to TRBD1. V lost 2 bases and J lost 4; bases outside the gene matches: 11. The germline gives CDR1 MNHEY, CDR2 SVGEGT. This CDR3 has 17 residues. The CDR3 is CASSYPLRGQYGNTIYF. The CDR3 nucleotides read TGTGCCAGCAGTTACCCCCTCCGGGGACAGTACGGAAACACCATATATTTT.

The chain recombines TRBV10-3 with TRBJ2-5; no clear D. Deletions cut 2 bases from V and 5 bases from J, with 9 bases between. Germline lookup yields CDR1 ENHRY and CDR2 SYGVKD. CDR3 length: 13 amino acids. This chain's CDR3 is CAISEIGQETQYF. CDR3 nucleotide sequence: TGTGCCATCAGTGAGATAGGCCAGGAGACCCAGTACTTC.

The V call is TRBV7-9, the J call TRBJ2-7; a possible D gene is TRBD2 (5 bases). V gave up 3 bases and J gave up 9 bases, with 15 bases separating them. The CDR3 extends over 13 amino acids. The germline CDR1 and CDR2 sequences are SEHNR and FQNEAQ (reference sequence). CDR3 DNA sequence: TGTGCCAGCAGCTTTGACTTGAGGGCCCCGCAGTACTTC. This gives the protein CASSFDLRAPQYF.

This clone turned up a few times. This sequence joins TRBV5-5 and TRBJ1-5, with a possible D match to TRBD1 (6 bases). The length of the CDR3 is 14 residues. Germline lookup yields CDR1 SGHKS and CDR2 YYEKEE (reference sequence). Trimming cost V 4 bases and J 6 bases, with 14 bases left between them. The DNA of the CDR3 is TGTGCCAGCAGCCCACAGGGTCGTACTCAGCCCCAGCATTTT. As protein: CASSPQGRTQPQHF.

This clone was detected once. CDR3 region: CAISERPDSGNTIYF. The DNA of the CDR3 is TGTGCCATCAGTGAGAGGCCGGACTCTGGAAACACCATATATTTT. The chain has TRBV10-3 and TRBJ1-3; D is uncertain. CDR1 and CDR2 from the germline V gene are ENHRY and SYGVKD. V lost 2 bases to trimming and J lost 0 bases, with 8 bases between them. This CDR3 contains 15 residues.

The chain has TRBV12-3 or TRBV12-4 and TRBJ1-1, with 7 bases lining up with TRBD1. V trimming: 6 bases; J trimming: 8 bases; junction bases outside the gene matches: 6. There are 12 residues in the CDR3. This CDR3 is CASSPGTVEAFF. DNA of the CDR3: TGTGCCAGCAGCCCCGGGACAGTCGAAGCTTTCTTT.

This clone is a singleton in its sample. The chain is built from TRBV5-4 and TRBJ2-5; D ambiguous. Germline V gives CDR1 SGHNT, CDR2 YYREEE (reference sequence). Deletions cut 4 bases from V and 2 bases from J, with 12 bases between. The CDR3 consists of 14 residues. As DNA, the CDR3 is TGTGCCAGCAGCAAGGGCCCTATACAAGAGACCCAGTACTTC. Translation: CASSKGPIQETQYF.